This TCR beta chain emerged from a study of blood T cell repertoires in COVID-19. Overall study: COVID-19 samples, acute and convalescent, were from the United States, Italy and Spain.

Per the original data handling: Amplification of reference gene primers provided the estimated nucleated cell counts. The repertoire was sequenced with immunoSEQ multiplex PCR; TCRdb's copy has only in-frame clones and lacks some. The V and J calls and clone size are taken from that table; D and trimming were inferred from the DNA. The sample holds 110,000 to 150,000 clones, about 84% seen once. Material for sequencing was peripheral blood. The origin of this receptor is a woman aged 45-59 years with acute or convalescent COVID-19.

CDR3 amino acids: CASSSGLAGVETQYF. The CDR3 DNA reads as TGTGCCAGCAGCTCAGGACTAGCGGGGGTAGAGACCCAGTACTTC. The J gene is TRBJ2-5, the V gene TRBV7-3, with 13 bases matching TRBD2. Germline CDR1 reads SGHTA; CDR2 reads FQGTGA. The CDR3 has 15 residues. V shed 4 bases and J 4 bases; nucleotides not matched to a gene: 3. The full variable domain, rest sourced from reference TRBV7-3 and TRBJ2-5, is GAGVSQTPSNKVTEKGKYVELRCDPISGHTALYWYRQSLGQGPEFLIYFQGTGAADDSGLPNDRFFAVRPEGSVSTLKIQRTERGDSAVYLCASSSGLAGVETQYFGPGTRLLVL.